This TCR beta chain derives from a study of blood T cells in healthy people across ages. General observations from the study: The CMV status of each donor remained undetermined, and this could have confounded shifts in expanded clonotypes.

The germline CDR1 and CDR2 sequences are LGHNA and YSLEER. The V end lost 1 base, the J end lost 1 base, and 10 bases lay between the germline ends. This CDR3 spans 16 amino acids. A word on this clonotype: Its antigen is not identified.

The use of a sample-barcoded 5' primer and a J-beta primer mix characterized a second PCR of roughly 7 to 11 cycles. Each CDR3 protein gets one entry after TCRdb re-called the 5' RACE reads with MiXCR. The data contain approximately 800,000 distinct CDR3 sequences, roughly 60% of them singletons. Sequenced: blood. This clonotype was sampled from a man younger than 40 in good health. This sequence joins TRBV4-3 and TRBJ2-2; D is possibly TRBD1 (6 bases). CDR3 in amino acids: CASSQAVTGNTGELFF. The DNA for the CDR3 is TGCGCCAGCAGCCAAGCGGTGACAGGGAACACCGGGGAGCTGTTTTTT.